There are a few counts of the clone carrying this T cell receptor (beta chain). Per the germline V gene, CDR1 is SQVTM and CDR2 is ANQGSEA. This CDR3 region has 12 residues. The V gene end was trimmed by 4 bases and the J gene end by 5 bases; junction bases not matched to a gene: 4. This record comes from a study of CD8+ T cells in alopecia areata. Overall study: It was oral tofacitinib, at 5 to 10 mg twice daily, that treated patients received. Severity scoring for treated patients was based on the percentage of affected scalp area.

Following RNA extraction, reverse transcription yielded cDNA that acted as the sequencing template. Assay used: immunoSEQ multiplex PCR; TCRdb lists only in-frame clones, some missing. The sample carries about 190,000 clones, approximately 56% recorded once. The treatment here: oral pan-JAK inhibitor, 5-10 mg twice daily. The rearrangement joins TRBV29-1 to TRBJ2-7; TRBD1 matches 8 bases. This sequence was found in a human donor with alopecia areata. The sample consisted of CD4+ T cells sorted from blood, taken at week 4, from a patient treated with tofacitinib. DNA for the CDR3: TGCAGCGTTGGCAGGGGGCACAACGAGCAGTACTTC. Protein sequence: CSVGRGHNEQYF.